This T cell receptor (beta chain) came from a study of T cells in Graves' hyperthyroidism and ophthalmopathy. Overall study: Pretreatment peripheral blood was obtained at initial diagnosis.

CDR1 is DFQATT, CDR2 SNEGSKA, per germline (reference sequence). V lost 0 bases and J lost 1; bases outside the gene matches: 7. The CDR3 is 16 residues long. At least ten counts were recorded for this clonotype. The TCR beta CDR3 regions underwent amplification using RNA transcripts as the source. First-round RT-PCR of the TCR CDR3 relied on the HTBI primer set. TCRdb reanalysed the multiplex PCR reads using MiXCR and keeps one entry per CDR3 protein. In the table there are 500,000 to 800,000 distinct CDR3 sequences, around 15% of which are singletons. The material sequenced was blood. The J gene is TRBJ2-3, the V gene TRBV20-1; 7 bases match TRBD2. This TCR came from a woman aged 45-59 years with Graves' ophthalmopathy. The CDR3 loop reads CSARDYGLGGTDTQYF. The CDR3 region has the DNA TGCAGTGCTAGAGATTACGGACTAGGGGGCACAGATACGCAGTATTTT.